This T cell receptor (beta chain) was captured by sequencing in a study of neurological immune-mediated disorders. Noted time point: longitudinal time-point 1 (baseline). Germline CDR1 SGHTA, CDR2 FQGNSA. The CDR3 runs 14 residues. V lost 1 base to trimming and J lost 1 base, with 8 bases between them. In this sample, this clonotype turned up many times. The antigen remains unidentified. The cDNA came from 5'RACE, which used 10-nucleotide random UMIs. From 15-18 subjects, over 180 million TCR-beta sequences were obtained in each sequencing run. Each CDR3 protein is one row after TCRdb ran MiXCR on the 5' RACE reads. The sample contains about 71,000 distinct CDR3 sequences, roughly a tenth of which appear only once. Study-level findings and limits: The highest TCR clonal expansion occurred in HTLV-1-associated myelopathy; multiple sclerosis fell below healthy controls. Among expanded clones, no CDR3 amino acid sequences were shared across subjects, a pattern suggesting private repertoires in all groups.

The sample consisted of PBMCs. The receptor was isolated from a man between 25 and 39 years old in good health. V gene TRBV7-2 combines with J gene TRBJ2-7, with D unresolved. The CDR3 region is CASSLERVSYEQYF. For the CDR3, the DNA is TGTGCCAGCAGCTTAGAACGGGTATCCTACGAGCAGTACTTC. Variable domain in full (rest from reference TRBV7-2 and TRBJ2-7): GAGVSQSPSNKVTEKGKDVELRCDPISGHTALYWYRQSLGQGLEFLIYFQGNSAPDKSGLPSDRFSAERTGGSVSTLTIQRTQQEDSAVYLCASSLERVSYEQYFGPGTRLTVT.